Listed here are 32 T cell receptor beta chains from one sample, sequenced in a study of blood T cell repertoires in COVID-19. Produced via immunoSEQ multiplex PCR; TCRdb's table is partial and in-frame only. The repertoire holds a few hundred thousand clones, with roughly 86% as singletons. Sequencing used PBMCs or T cells enriched from blood (not recorded which). These receptors were obtained from a young woman who had recovered from COVID-19.

This clone appeared a few times. The chain has TRBV9 and TRBJ2-7, with 8 bases lining up with TRBD2. From germline, CDR1 is SGDLS and CDR2 YYNGEE. This CDR3 has 14 amino acids. With 0 bases clipped from V and 2 bases from J, the junction kept 1 base outside the gene matches. CDR3 amino acids: CASSVAGLAYEQYF. The CDR3 DNA reads TGTGCCAGCAGCGTAGCGGGACTAGCCTACGAGCAGTACTTC. Full variable domain (rest looked up from reference TRBV9 and TRBJ2-7): DSGVTQTPKHLITATGQRVTLRCSPRSGDLSVYWYQQSLDQGLQFLIQYYNGEERAKGNILERFSAQQFPDLHSELNLSSLELGDSALYFCASSVAGLAYEQYFGPGTRLTVT.

This sequence joins TRBV6-5 and TRBJ2-5; 8 bases are shared with TRBD2. Germline assignment: CDR1 MNHEY and CDR2 SVGAGI. V dropped 6 bases and J dropped 3; count of bases not matched to a gene: 3. The CDR3 contains 13 residues. CDR3 DNA sequence: TGTGCCAGCAGACGAGCGGGGGAAGAGACCCAGTACTTC. It translates to CASRRAGEETQYF.

This clone turned up a few times. The CDR3 loop is CASSFLTSGISYEQYF. CDR3 DNA sequence: TGTGCCAGCAGTTTTTTGACTAGCGGCATATCCTACGAGCAGTACTTC. The chain couples TRBV28 to TRBJ2-7, with 9 bases matching TRBD2. The trim removed 3 bases at V and 1 base at J, leaving 7 bases unmatched. Per germline, CDR1 MDHEN and CDR2 SYDVKM. The CDR3 consists of 16 residues.

This clone was picked up one time. The chain recombines TRBV28 with TRBJ1-1; no clear D gene. Trimming took 3 bases from V and 0 from J, leaving 20 bases between them. Germline lookup yields CDR1 MDHEN and CDR2 SYDVKM. The CDR3 spans 18 residues. The DNA of the CDR3 is TGTGCCAGCAGTTTTGGATTCCGTCATGGGCAGTTGAACACTGAAGCTTTCTTT. Its translation: CASSFGFRHGQLNTEAFF.

The rearrangement joins TRBV9 to TRBJ2-3, with TRBD2 matching over 12 bases. This CDR3 comprises 17 residues. V trimming: 2 bases; J trimming: 2 bases; junction bases outside the gene matches: 6. Germline V gene lookup returns CDR1 SGDLS and CDR2 YYNGEE. This chain's CDR3 is CASSVPTSGSSTDTQYF. The CDR3, as DNA: TGTGCCAGCAGCGTCCCGACTAGCGGGAGTTCCACAGATACGCAGTATTTT. The full variable domain, its missing parts supplied by reference TRBV9 and TRBJ2-3, is DSGVTQTPKHLITATGQRVTLRCSPRSGDLSVYWYQQSLDQGLQFLIQYYNGEERAKGNILERFSAQQFPDLHSELNLSSLELGDSALYFCASSVPTSGSSTDTQYFGPGTRLTVL.

V is TRBV5-5 and J is TRBJ2-7; 10 bases are shared with TRBD1. Trimming cost V 6 bases and J 2 bases; bases outside gene matches: 8. Germline V CDR1 and CDR2: SGHKS, YYEKEE (reference sequence). This CDR3 spans 15 amino acids. The CDR3 loop reads CASTSRGTGAYEQYF. CDR3 bases: TGTGCCAGCACCTCCAGAGGGACAGGGGCCTACGAGCAGTACTTC.

This clone was counted a few times. The CDR3 sequence: CASSRGTGLNSPLHF. For the CDR3, the DNA is TGCGCCAGCAGCCGTGGGACAGGCCTTAATTCACCCCTCCACTTT. V gene TRBV4-1 combines with J gene TRBJ1-6; 8 bases map to TRBD1. The CDR3 consists of 15 residues. V was clipped by 4 bases and J by 6 bases; unmatched bases: 5. CDR1 is MGHRA and CDR2 is YSYEKL in the germline V gene.

This clone was found a few times. The chain is built from TRBV7-2 and TRBJ1-1; possibly TRBD1 for D (5 bases). The CDR3 is made up of 15 amino acids. V lost 5 bases and J 1 base, leaving 14 bases between the germline ends. CDR1 is SGHTA and CDR2 is FQGNSA in the germline V gene. CDR3 sequence: CASSLAAGPNTEAFF. The DNA of the CDR3 is TGTGCCAGCAGCCTGGCGGCGGGGCCGAACACTGAAGCTTTCTTT.

The rearrangement uses TRBV6-4 and TRBJ1-1, with D possibly matching TRBD1 (5 bases). The ends were cut back, 0 bases at V and 3 bases at J, with 17 bases in the middle. From germline, CDR1 is MRHNA and CDR2 SNTAGT. The CDR3 consists of 17 residues. CDR3 amino acids: CASSDSGPWGRDTEAFF. CDR3 bases: TGTGCCAGCAGTGACTCGGGCCCCTGGGGCAGAGACACTGAAGCTTTCTTT.

The V gene is TRBV7-9, the J gene TRBJ2-3; 10 bases line up with TRBD2. Trimming at V came to 10 bases and at J to 0 bases, leaving 13 bases not matched to a gene. Germline V gene data show CDR1 as SEHNR and CDR2 as FQNEAQ (reference sequence). The CDR3 has 17 amino acids. The CDR3 spells CAIPSGLTSGSTDTQYF. The CDR3 nucleotides are TGTGCCATACCCAGTGGTTTGACTAGCGGGAGCACAGATACGCAGTATTTT.

V usage is TRBV6-5 and J usage is TRBJ2-3, with D possibly matching TRBD2 (5 bases). Germline V gene lookup returns CDR1 MNHEY and CDR2 SVGAGI. This CDR3 region has 15 residues. V lost 5 bases, J lost 2 bases, and 14 bases lay in between. Written as DNA, the CDR3 is TGTGCCAGCAGTCCGGTAGGGCGGGTCACAGATACGCAGTATTTT. Translating it yields CASSPVGRVTDTQYF.

Details on this clone: One end of the junction is discordant with germline, which a read error may explain. The chain combines TRBV6-5 with TRBJ1-4; D uncertain. Germline V gives CDR1 MNHEY, CDR2 SVGAGI. This CDR3 spans 14 amino acids. The DNA for the CDR3 is TGTGCCAGCAGTCCCGGACGGACTACTGAAAAACTGTTTTTT. It specifies CASSPGRTTEKLFF.

The CDR3 DNA follows: TGTGCCAGTAGTATCGGAGGGACAGCCAATCAGCCCCAGCATTTT. Translated, it gives CASSIGGTANQPQHF. The V and J genes are TRBV19 and TRBJ1-5, with 7 bases that match TRBD1. The V gene's germline CDR1 is LNHDA and CDR2 SQIVND (reference sequence). V lost 3 bases and J lost 3; bases outside the gene matches: 5. CDR3 length: 15 residues.

The chain carries TRBV3-1 (or the pseudogene TRBV3-2) and TRBJ1-3; a weak D match, TRBD1 (6 bases). The germline V and J ends were trimmed by 0 bases and 3 bases, with 12 bases remaining between them. Per germline, CDR1 LGHDT and CDR2 YNNKEL (reference sequence). There are 16 residues in the CDR3. CDR3 region: CASSQDRGWNGNTIYF. The DNA for the CDR3 is TGTGCCAGCAGCCAAGACAGGGGTTGGAATGGAAACACCATATATTTT.

This chain uses TRBV3-1 (or the pseudogene TRBV3-2) with TRBJ2-5; D is ambiguous. Germline V CDR1 and CDR2: LGHDT, YNNKEL (reference sequence). There are 12 residues in the CDR3. The V gene lost 2 bases and the J gene lost 4 bases, with 5 bases spanning the gap. The CDR3 DNA reads as TGTGCCAGCAGCCAACTTTCAGAGACCCAGTACTTC. Translation gives CASSQLSETQYF.

This clone was counted only a few times. The V call is TRBV19, the J call TRBJ1-1; 10 nucleotides match TRBD1. V shed 0 bases and J 7 bases; nucleotides not matched to a gene: 11. This CDR3 contains 17 residues. Germline V gene sequence: CDR1 LNHDA, CDR2 SQIVND (reference sequence). The CDR3 spells CASSIDPGQGRKNEAFF. The CDR3 bases are TGTGCCAGTAGTATAGATCCGGGACAGGGGCGCAAAAATGAAGCTTTCTTT.

The rearrangement links TRBV2 to TRBJ2-5; 9 nucleotides line up with TRBD2. V dropped 2 bases and J dropped 4; count of bases not matched to a gene: 2. The CDR3 has 14 residues. CDR1 is SNHLY and CDR2 is FYNNEI in the germline V gene. CDR3 amino acids: CASSEQLAGETQYF. CDR3 coding DNA: TGTGCCAGCAGTGAACAACTAGCGGGAGAGACCCAGTACTTC.

This chain connects TRBV19 to TRBJ2-3, with TRBD2 as a possible D gene (7 bases). V lost 4 bases to trimming and J lost 2 bases, with 19 bases between them. This CDR3 region has 17 residues. The germline V gene encodes CDR1 LNHDA and CDR2 SQIVND (reference sequence). The CDR3 region has the DNA TGTGCCAGTAGTACTCCGGAGGTCGGGGGGCTCACAGATACGCAGTATTTT. Protein: CASSTPEVGGLTDTQYF.

This clone was observed a single time. The chain uses TRBV28 and TRBJ1-3; 11 bases agree with TRBD1. Trimming removed 4 bases from V and 1 base from J; junction bases left unmatched: 9. This CDR3 spans 18 amino acids. Germline loops: CDR1 MDHEN, CDR2 SYDVKM. The CDR3 sequence: CASSYPFGTGGSGNTIYF. CDR3 bases: TGTGCCAGCAGTTACCCTTTTGGGACAGGGGGATCTGGAAACACCATATATTTT.

For this clone: Mismatch with germline at one junction end may stem from a read error. V is TRBV7-8 and J is TRBJ2-7; 14 bases agree with TRBD2. Germline V gives CDR1 SGHVS, CDR2 FQNEAQ. This CDR3 spans 17 amino acids. In DNA form, the CDR3 reads TGTGCCAGCAGCGGTCGGACTAGCGGGAGGTCCTCCGACGAGCAGTACTTC. Its translation: CASSGRTSGRSSDEQYF.

The V call is TRBV10-2, the J call TRBJ1-2; 7 bases align to TRBD1. V dropped 4 bases and J dropped 7; count of bases not matched to a gene: 6. The CDR3 contains 13 residues. CDR1 and CDR2 (germline): WSHSY, SAAADI. CDR3 region: CASSATGYGGYTF. The DNA for the CDR3 is TGCGCCAGCAGTGCGACAGGGTACGGTGGCTACACCTTC.

This chain links TRBV19 with TRBJ2-1; 8 bases map to TRBD2. The CDR3 runs to 15 residues. J gave up 12 bases and V 9 bases, and 19 bases lay outside the gene matches. Germline assignment: CDR1 LNHDA and CDR2 SQIVND (reference sequence). CDR3 coding DNA: TGTGCCAGCCGATGGAAGGAAAGCGGGAGAAACCCGCAGTTCTTC. Translated, it gives CASRWKESGRNPQFF. The full variable domain, rest sourced from reference TRBV19 and TRBJ2-1, is DGGITQSPKYLFRKEGQNVTLSCEQNLNHDAMYWYRQDPGQGLRLIYYSQIVNDFQKGDIAEGYSVSREKKESFPLTVTSAQKNPTAFYLCASRWKESGRNPQFFGPGTRLTVL.

This rearrangement joins TRBV5-1 to TRBJ1-4, with 9 positions matching TRBD1. Trimming cost V 0 bases and J 6 bases; bases outside gene matches: 6. This CDR3 comprises 16 residues. Germline V lookup: CDR1 SGHRS, CDR2 YFSETQ. This CDR3 is CASSLAAGTGYEKLFF. CDR3 nucleotide sequence: TGCGCCAGCAGCTTGGCCGCCGGGACAGGGTATGAAAAACTGTTTTTT.

J is TRBJ2-2 and V is TRBV19; 9 nucleotides agree with TRBD1. This CDR3 comprises 15 residues. Germline lookup yields CDR1 LNHDA and CDR2 SQIVND (reference sequence). Trimming took 3 bases from V and 4 from J; bases not matched to a gene: 3. The CDR3: CASSITGGGTGELFF. CDR3 sequence (DNA): TGTGCCAGTAGTATCACAGGGGGCGGCACCGGGGAGCTGTTTTTT.

The J gene is TRBJ2-1, the V gene TRBV7-3; 7 bases are a match to TRBD2. CDR3 length: 14 residues. The junction had 0 bases not matched to a gene; V was cut back by 3 bases and J by 1 base. CDR1 is SGHTA and CDR2 is FQGTGA in the germline V gene. The CDR3 sequence is CASSLRGSYNEQFF. In nucleotides, the CDR3 is TGTGCCAGCAGCTTGCGGGGGTCCTACAATGAGCAGTTCTTC.

This clone has a single count. CDR3 sequence (DNA): TGTGCCAGCAGTTTAACCCCACTAGGGGGTGAGCAGTTCTTC. Protein sequence: CASSLTPLGGEQFF. The chain carries TRBV27 and TRBJ2-1; the D gene is possibly TRBD1 (6 bases). CDR1 and CDR2 (germline): MNHEY, SMNVEV (reference sequence). This CDR3 contains 14 residues. Trimming removed 2 bases at V and 9 bases at J, with 14 bases between.

The chain is built from TRBV5-1 and TRBJ1-2; D might be TRBD1 (5 bases). The CDR3 totals 15 residues. CDR1 and CDR2 (germline): SGHRS, YFSETQ. V shed 3 bases and J shed 3 bases, with 15 bases lying between them. This chain's CDR3 is CASSWQGSRDYGYTF. Written as DNA, the CDR3 is TGCGCCAGCAGCTGGCAGGGCTCCAGAGACTATGGCTACACCTTC.

This rearrangement joins TRBV10-3 to TRBJ1-2; TRBD1 matches at 10 bases. V lost 6 bases, J lost 6 bases, and 13 bases stayed unmatched. The germline gives CDR1 ENHRY, CDR2 SYGVKD. The length of the CDR3 is 16 residues. In nucleotides, the CDR3 is TGTGCCATCAGGCCGACAGGGGGCGATGGAAATGATGGCTACACCTTC. Translation gives CAIRPTGGDGNDGYTF.

The V call is TRBV5-5, the J call TRBJ1-6; D unresolved. Germline CDR1 is SGHKS and CDR2 is YYEKEE (reference sequence). Trimming shortened V by 4 bases and J by 7 bases, and 15 bases separated the two germline ends. CDR3 length: 15 residues. Here the CDR3 reads CASSGELGSNSPLHF. CDR3 coding DNA: TGTGCCAGCAGCGGGGAGTTGGGATCCAATTCACCCCTCCACTTT.

The chain employs TRBV7-8 and TRBJ2-5; 8 bases agree with TRBD1. Per germline, CDR1 SGHVS and CDR2 FQNEAQ. With V trimmed by 5 bases and J by 5 bases, 10 bases remained unmatched. CDR3 length: 15 amino acids. This chain's CDR3 is CASSTNGQGGETQYF. For the CDR3, the DNA is TGTGCCAGCAGCACTAACGGACAGGGCGGTGAGACCCAGTACTTC.

V is TRBV18 and J is TRBJ1-2; tentatively, D is TRBD1 (5 bases). CDR3 size: 16 residues. Per the germline V gene, CDR1 is KGHSH and CDR2 is LQKENI. The V end was cut by 2 bases, the J end by 5 bases, with 18 bases between. In DNA form, the CDR3 reads TGTGCCAGCTCACCAGTGCACCCACCGGAGGGGTATGGCTACACCTTC. Translating it yields CASSPVHPPEGYGYTF.

The chain recombines TRBV6-5 with TRBJ1-6; 9 bases match TRBD1. The germline V gene has CDR1 MNHEY and CDR2 SVGAGI. J was trimmed by 7 bases and V by 8 bases; bases with no gene match: 3. This CDR3 region has 13 residues. The CDR3 DNA is TGTGCCAGCCGGGACAGGGAAAATTCACCCCTCCACTTT. This sequence encodes CASRDRENSPLHF.